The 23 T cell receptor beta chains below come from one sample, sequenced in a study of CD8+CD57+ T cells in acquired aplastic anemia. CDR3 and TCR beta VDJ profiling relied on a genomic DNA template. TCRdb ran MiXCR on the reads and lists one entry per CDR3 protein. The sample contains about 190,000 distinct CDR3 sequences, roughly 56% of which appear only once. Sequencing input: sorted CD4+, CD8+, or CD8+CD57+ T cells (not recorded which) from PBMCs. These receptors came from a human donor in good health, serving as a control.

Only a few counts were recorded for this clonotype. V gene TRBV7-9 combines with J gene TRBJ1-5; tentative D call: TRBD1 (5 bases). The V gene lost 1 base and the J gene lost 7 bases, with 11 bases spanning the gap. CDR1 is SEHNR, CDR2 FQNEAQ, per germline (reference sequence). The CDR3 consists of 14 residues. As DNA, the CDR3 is TGTGCCAGCAGCTTAGAAGACAGCGGGCAGCCCCAGCATTTT. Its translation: CASSLEDSGQPQHF.

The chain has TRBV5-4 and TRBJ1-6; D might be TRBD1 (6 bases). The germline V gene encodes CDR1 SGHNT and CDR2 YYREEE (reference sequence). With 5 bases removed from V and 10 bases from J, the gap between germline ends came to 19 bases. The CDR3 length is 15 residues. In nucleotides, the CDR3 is TGTGCCAGCAGTTGGGGGGGGCAGGGCAACTCACCCCTCCACTTT. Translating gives CASSWGGQGNSPLHF.

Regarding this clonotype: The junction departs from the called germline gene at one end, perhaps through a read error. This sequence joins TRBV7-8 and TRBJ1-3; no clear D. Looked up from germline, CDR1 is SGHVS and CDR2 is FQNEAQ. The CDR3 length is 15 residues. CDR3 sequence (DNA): TGTGCCAGCAGCTTAGACTCTAGCCTCGGAAGCACCATATATTTT. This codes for CASSLDSSLGSTIYF.

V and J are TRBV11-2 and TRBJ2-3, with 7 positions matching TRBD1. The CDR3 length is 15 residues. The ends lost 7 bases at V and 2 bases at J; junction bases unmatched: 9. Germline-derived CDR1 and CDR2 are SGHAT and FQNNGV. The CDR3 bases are TGTGCCAGCACGCCAGGGGACAGAGCCACAGATACGCAGTATTTT. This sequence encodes CASTPGDRATDTQYF.

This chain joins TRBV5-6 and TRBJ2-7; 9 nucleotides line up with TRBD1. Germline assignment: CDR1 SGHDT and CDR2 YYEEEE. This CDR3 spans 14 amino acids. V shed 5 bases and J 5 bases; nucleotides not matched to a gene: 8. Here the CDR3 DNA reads TGTGCCAGCAGTTCCGGGACAGGGTGGAACGAGCAGTACTTC. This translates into CASSSGTGWNEQYF.

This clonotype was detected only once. In nucleotides, the CDR3 is TGTGCCAGCAGCCACCAAGGACAGGGCCGGAACACTGAAGCTTTCTTT. Translated: CASSHQGQGRNTEAFF. This rearrangement joins TRBV7-3 to TRBJ1-1, with 8 bases lining up with TRBD1. Trimming cost V 5 bases and J 1 base; bases outside gene matches: 9. The CDR3 sequence is 16 residues long. Per the germline V gene, CDR1 is SGHTA and CDR2 is FQGTGA.

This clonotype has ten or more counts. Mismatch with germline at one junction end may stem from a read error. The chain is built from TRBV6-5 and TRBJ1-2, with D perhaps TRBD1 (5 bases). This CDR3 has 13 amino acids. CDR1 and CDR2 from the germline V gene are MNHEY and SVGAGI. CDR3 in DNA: TGTGCCAGCACTACCGTGCCCAGGGACGACATCTTCTTC. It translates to CASTTVPRDDIFF.

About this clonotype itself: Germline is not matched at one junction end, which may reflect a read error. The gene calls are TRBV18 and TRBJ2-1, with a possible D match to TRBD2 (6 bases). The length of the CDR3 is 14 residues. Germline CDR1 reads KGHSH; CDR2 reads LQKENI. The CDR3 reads CASSHARGNNERFF. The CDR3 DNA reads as TGTGCCAGCTCACACGCCCGGGGGAATAATGAGCGGTTCTTC.

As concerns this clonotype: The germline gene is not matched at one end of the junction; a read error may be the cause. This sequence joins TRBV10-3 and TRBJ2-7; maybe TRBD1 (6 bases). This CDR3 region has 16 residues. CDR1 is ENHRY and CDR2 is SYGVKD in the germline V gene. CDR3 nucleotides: TGTGCTATCAGAGTTGTTAAGGCAGGGGACTCCTACGAGCAGTACTTC. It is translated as CAIRVVKAGDSYEQYF.

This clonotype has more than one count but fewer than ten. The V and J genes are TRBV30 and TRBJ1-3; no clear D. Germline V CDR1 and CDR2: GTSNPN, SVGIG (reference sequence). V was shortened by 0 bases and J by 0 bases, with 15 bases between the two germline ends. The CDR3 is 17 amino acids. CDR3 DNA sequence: TGTGCCTGGAGTGTACCCCTCAGTCCGGGCTCTGGAAACACCATATATTTT. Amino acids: CAWSVPLSPGSGNTIYF.

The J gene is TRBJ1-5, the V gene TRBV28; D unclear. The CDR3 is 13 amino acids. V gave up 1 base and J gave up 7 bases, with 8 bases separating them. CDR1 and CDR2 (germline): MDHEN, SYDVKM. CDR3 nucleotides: TGTGCCAGCAGTTTATACCCCGACCAGCCCCAGCATTTT. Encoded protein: CASSLYPDQPQHF.

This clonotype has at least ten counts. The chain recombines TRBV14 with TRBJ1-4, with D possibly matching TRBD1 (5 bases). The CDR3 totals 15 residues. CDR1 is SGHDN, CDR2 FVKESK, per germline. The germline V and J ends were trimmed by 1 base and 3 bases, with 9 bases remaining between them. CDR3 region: CASSQVGTSNEKLFF. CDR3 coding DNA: TGTGCCAGCAGCCAAGTAGGGACTTCTAATGAAAAACTGTTTTTT.

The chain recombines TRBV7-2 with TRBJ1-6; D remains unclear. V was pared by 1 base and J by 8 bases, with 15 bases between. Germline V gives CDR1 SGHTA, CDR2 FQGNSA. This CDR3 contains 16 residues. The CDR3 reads CASSLGGATFYSPLHF. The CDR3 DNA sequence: TGTGCCAGCAGCTTAGGTGGTGCCACCTTCTATTCACCCCTCCACTTT.

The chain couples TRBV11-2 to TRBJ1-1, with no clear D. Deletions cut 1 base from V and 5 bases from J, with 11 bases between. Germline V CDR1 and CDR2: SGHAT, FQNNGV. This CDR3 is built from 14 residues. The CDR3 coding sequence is TGTGCCAGCAGCTTAGTTCTGGGAGGGACTGAAGCTTTCTTT. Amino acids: CASSLVLGGTEAFF.

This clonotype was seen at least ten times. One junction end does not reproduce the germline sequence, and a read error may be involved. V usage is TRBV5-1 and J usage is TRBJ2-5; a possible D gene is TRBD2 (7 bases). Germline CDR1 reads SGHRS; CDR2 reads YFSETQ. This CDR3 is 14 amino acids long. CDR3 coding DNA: TGTGCCAGCAGCTTAGGGGGGGGCCAGGAGACCCAGTACTTC. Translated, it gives CASSLGGGQETQYF.

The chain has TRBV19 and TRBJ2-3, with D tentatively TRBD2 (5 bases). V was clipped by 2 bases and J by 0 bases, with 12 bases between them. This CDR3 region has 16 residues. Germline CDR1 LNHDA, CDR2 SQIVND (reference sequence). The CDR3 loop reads CASSILGGSSTDTQYF. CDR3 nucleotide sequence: TGTGCCAGTAGTATATTAGGAGGATCTAGCACAGATACGCAGTATTTT. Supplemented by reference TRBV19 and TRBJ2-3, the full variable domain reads DGGITQSPKYLFRKEGQNVTLSCEQNLNHDAMYWYRQDPGQGLRLIYYSQIVNDFQKGDIAEGYSVSREKKESFPLTVTSAQKNPTAFYLCASSILGGSSTDTQYFGPGTRLTVL.

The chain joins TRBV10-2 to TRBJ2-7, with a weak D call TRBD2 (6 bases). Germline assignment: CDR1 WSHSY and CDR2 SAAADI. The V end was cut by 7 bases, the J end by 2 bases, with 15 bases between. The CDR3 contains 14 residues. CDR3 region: CASNAGTDPYEQYF. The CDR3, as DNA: TGCGCCAGCAACGCCGGGACTGATCCCTACGAGCAGTACTTC.

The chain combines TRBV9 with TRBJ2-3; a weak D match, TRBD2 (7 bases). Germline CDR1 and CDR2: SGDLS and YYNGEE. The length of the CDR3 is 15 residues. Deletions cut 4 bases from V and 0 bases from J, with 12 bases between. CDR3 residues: CASSSKGGSTDTQYF. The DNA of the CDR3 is TGTGCCAGCAGCTCTAAGGGGGGGAGCACAGATACGCAGTATTTT.

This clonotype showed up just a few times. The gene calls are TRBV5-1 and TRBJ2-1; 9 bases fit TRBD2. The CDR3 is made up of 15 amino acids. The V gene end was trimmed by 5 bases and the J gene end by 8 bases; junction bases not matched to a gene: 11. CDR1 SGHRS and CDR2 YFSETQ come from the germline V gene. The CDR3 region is CASSPHSGGAYEQFF. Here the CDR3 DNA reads TGCGCCAGCAGTCCTCATAGCGGGGGAGCATATGAGCAGTTCTTC. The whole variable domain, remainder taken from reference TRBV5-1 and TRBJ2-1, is KAGVTQTPRYLIKTRGQQVTLSCSPISGHRSVSWYQQTPGQGLQFLFEYFSETQRNKGNFPGRFSGRQFSNSRSEMNVSTLELGDSALYLCASSPHSGGAYEQFFGPGTRLTVL.

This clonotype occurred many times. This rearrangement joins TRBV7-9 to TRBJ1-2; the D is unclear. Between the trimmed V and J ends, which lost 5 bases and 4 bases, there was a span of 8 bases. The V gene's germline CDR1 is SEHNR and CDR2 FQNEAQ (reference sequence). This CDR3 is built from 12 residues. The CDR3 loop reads CASSRESYGYTF. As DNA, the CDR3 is TGTGCCAGCAGCCGGGAGTCCTATGGCTACACCTTC. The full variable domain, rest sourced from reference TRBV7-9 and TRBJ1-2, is DTGVSQNPRHKITKRGQNVTFRCDPISEHNRLYWYRQTLGQGPEFLTYFQNEAQLEKSRLLSDRFSAERPKGSFSTLEIQRTEQGDSAMYLCASSRESYGYTFGSGTRLTVV.

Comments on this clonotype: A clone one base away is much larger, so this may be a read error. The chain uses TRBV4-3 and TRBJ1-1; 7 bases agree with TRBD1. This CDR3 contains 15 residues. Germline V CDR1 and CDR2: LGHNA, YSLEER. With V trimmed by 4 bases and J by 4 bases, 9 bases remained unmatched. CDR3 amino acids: CASSLGQVAGTEAFF. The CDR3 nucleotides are TGCGCCAGCAGCCTCGGACAGGTGGCCGGCACTGAAGCTTTCTTT.

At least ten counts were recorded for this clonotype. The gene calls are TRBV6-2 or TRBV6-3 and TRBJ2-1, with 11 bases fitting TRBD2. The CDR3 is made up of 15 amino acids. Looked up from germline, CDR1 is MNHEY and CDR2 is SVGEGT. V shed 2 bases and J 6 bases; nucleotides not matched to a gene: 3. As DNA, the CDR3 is TGTGCCAGCAGTTACCCTACTAGCGGGGGCAATGAGCAGTTCTTC. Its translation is CASSYPTSGGNEQFF.

The CDR3 bases are TGCAGTGCCATCACGGCTAGCGGGGCGGATACGCAGTATTTT. Translation gives CSAITASGADTQYF. The chain has TRBV20-1 and TRBJ2-3, with 9 bases fitting TRBD2. Germline V lookup: CDR1 DFQATT, CDR2 SNEGSKA (reference sequence). There are 14 residues in the CDR3. V lost 6 bases and J lost 6; bases outside the gene matches: 10.